Sequencing of this T cell receptor (beta chain) was carried out in a study of shared clonotypes between healthy human individuals. Sorted-subset replicate PCR reactions were performed with around 200 ng DNA, corresponding to roughly 30,000 T cell genomes. Generated by immunoSEQ multiplex PCR, the TCRdb table keeps only in-frame clones and is missing some. Here the sample spans roughly 500,000 clones, 96% being singletons. Researchers partitioned CD4+ cells into CD45RA+ naive and CD45RA-negative memory subsets. Germline lookup yields CDR1 LNHDA and CDR2 SQIVND (reference sequence). V was clipped by 9 bases and J by 5 bases, with 16 bases between them. The CDR3 runs to 13 residues. For this clone: The antigen remains undetermined.

General study results and limits: Generation probability values for non-shared clonotypes were lower than those for clonotypes shared by all four donors. The study drew on few donors, limiting represented genetic and exposure-history diversity.

The clonotype was recovered from a woman in her twenties or thirties in good health. V gene TRBV19 combines with J gene TRBJ2-5; possibly TRBD1 for D (5 bases). Sample: naive CD4+ T cells sorted from blood. Documented subset: CD45RA+ positively selected. The CDR3 region has the DNA TGTGCCAGCCACCAGGGTATCGGGGAGACCCAGTACTTC. Amino acid sequence: CASHQGIGETQYF.